Presented here are 24 T cell receptor beta chains from one specimen sequenced in a study of cytotoxic CD8 clonotypes in ibrutinib-treated CLL (dated by TCRdb to 2020 to 2022). The method was the immunoSEQ multiplex PCR assay. The table was pulled from immuneACCESS by TCRdb, which kept in-frame rearrangements only. Such tables lose some clones; where checked, under half of the loss comes from unresolved V genes, and the rest has no known cause. This sample gives about 39,000 clones in total; about 65% of them show up just once. The ten most abundant clones make up 6% to 8% of the sample. According to the study, the label for this sample's time point signals: progressive disease on ibrutinib. The specimen was PBMCs, collected at disease progression, from a patient treated with ibrutinib. These receptors were taken from a human donor with chronic lymphocytic leukemia.

The gene calls are TRBV11-2 and TRBJ2-1, with 12 bases identical to TRBD2. The V segment lost 5 bases and the J segment 7 bases; nucleotides outside the gene matches: 9. Germline V gene data show CDR1 as SGHAT and CDR2 as FQNNGV. The CDR3 length is 16 residues. CDR3 in DNA: TGTGCCAGCAGCACCTCACTAGCGGGAGGCCCGAATGAGCAGTTCTTC. Translation gives CASSTSLAGGPNEQFF.

V usage is TRBV18 and J usage is TRBJ2-1; TRBD2 aligns across 8 bases. The CDR3 totals 13 residues. CDR1 is KGHSH, CDR2 LQKENI, per germline. Trimming at V came to 2 bases and at J to 9 bases, leaving 3 bases not matched to a gene. For the CDR3, the DNA is TGTGCCAGCTCACCAGAGACTAGCGCTGAGCAGTTCTTC. Its translation: CASSPETSAEQFF. The full variable domain, completed using reference TRBV18 and TRBJ2-1, is NAGVMQNPRHLVRRRGQEARLRCSPMKGHSHVYWYRQLPEEGLKFMVYLQKENIIDESGMPKERFSAEFPKEGPSILRIQQVVRGDSAAYFCASSPETSAEQFFGPGTRLTVL.

There are a few counts of this clone. The chain joins TRBV5-1 to TRBJ1-4, with D possibly TRBD1 on 6 matching bases. The CDR3 extends over 14 amino acids. The germline V and J ends were trimmed by 3 bases and 0 bases, with 6 bases remaining between them. Germline CDR1 reads SGHRS; CDR2 reads YFSETQ. CDR3 sequence reads: CASSWTATNEKLFF. CDR3 in DNA: TGCGCCAGCAGCTGGACAGCAACTAATGAAAAACTGTTTTTT. The whole variable domain, remainder taken from reference TRBV5-1 and TRBJ1-4, is KAGVTQTPRYLIKTRGQQVTLSCSPISGHRSVSWYQQTPGQGLQFLFEYFSETQRNKGNFPGRFSGRQFSNSRSEMNVSTLELGDSALYLCASSWTATNEKLFFGSGTQLSVL.

V and J are TRBV15 and TRBJ2-1; 8 bases map to TRBD2. Per germline, CDR1 LNHNV and CDR2 YYDKDF (reference sequence). Trimming cost V 7 bases and J 0 bases; bases outside gene matches: 5. The CDR3 covers 15 residues. CDR3 residues: CATNPREGSYNEQFF. CDR3 in DNA: TGTGCCACCAACCCACGGGAGGGCTCCTACAATGAGCAGTTCTTC.

Concerning this clone itself: The DNA is left out, because the CDR3 cannot be placed on it with certainty; the CDR3 is given as TCRdb lists it. The chain links TRBV27 to TRBJ2-7; TRBD1, the table's D call, was not compared with the DNA. The germline gives CDR1 MNHEY, CDR2 SMNVEV (reference sequence). The CDR3 length equals 15 residues, ends included. The CDR3 reads CASSSSDRGAVEQYF.

This chain joins TRBV28 and TRBJ2-3; unclear D gene. CDR1 MDHEN and CDR2 SYDVKM come from the germline V gene. The CDR3 spans 10 residues. Trimming removed 5 bases at V and 10 bases at J, with 7 bases between. CDR3 in amino acids: CASSRLSQYF. The CDR3 nucleotides read TGTGCCAGCAGTAGACTGTCGCAGTATTTT.

The gene calls are TRBV27 and TRBJ2-1; D not certain. Deletions cut 6 bases from V and 1 base from J, with 10 bases between. The V gene's germline CDR1 is MNHEY and CDR2 SMNVEV (reference sequence). The CDR3 runs 14 residues. The CDR3 DNA follows: TGTGCCAGCAGGATGGGATTTTCCTACAATGAGCAGTTCTTC. As protein: CASRMGFSYNEQFF.

V is TRBV5-1 and J is TRBJ1-4, with TRBD1 as a possible D gene (6 bases). V lost 2 bases, J lost 3 bases, and 14 bases lay in between. There are 16 residues in the CDR3. The V gene's germline CDR1 is SGHRS and CDR2 YFSETQ. CDR3 sequence: CASSLGAGTSNEKLFF. The CDR3 DNA reads TGCGCCAGCAGCTTAGGAGCCGGGACATCTAATGAAAAACTGTTTTTT.

The chain employs TRBV14 and TRBJ1-1; D remains ambiguous. The CDR3 spans 13 residues. V was shortened by 0 bases and J by 7 bases, with 9 bases between the two germline ends. Germline loops: CDR1 SGHDN, CDR2 FVKESK. The CDR3 nucleotides are TGTGCCAGCAGCCAAGATCTGCGGGTTGAAGCTTTCTTT. Its protein product is CASSQDLRVEAFF.

With respect to this clone: Germline and junction disagree at one end, which may indicate a read error. V gene TRBV10-1 combines with J gene TRBJ2-7, with 8 nucleotides matching TRBD1. Germline lookup yields CDR1 WNHNN and CDR2 SYGVQD (reference sequence). The length of the CDR3 is 15 residues. The CDR3: CASIETGANSYEQYF. The DNA of the CDR3 is TGCGCCAGCATTGAGACAGGGGCTAACTCCTACGAGCAGTACTTC.

The chain is built from TRBV4-3 and TRBJ1-4; 7 positions match TRBD1. CDR1 LGHNA and CDR2 YSLEER come from the germline V gene. V dropped 0 bases and J dropped 0; count of bases not matched to a gene: 10. The CDR3 runs 19 residues. CDR3 nucleotides: TGCGCCAGCAGCCAAGAACCTATCAAAGGGGGCGCAACTAATGAAAAACTGTTTTTT. As protein: CASSQEPIKGGATNEKLFF.

This clone was found a few times. CDR3 sequence (DNA): TGTGCCAGCAGTACAGGGGCCACTGAAGCTTTCTTT. It encodes CASSTGATEAFF. V and J are TRBV2 and TRBJ1-1; TRBD1 agrees at 7 bases. Germline V CDR1 and CDR2: SNHLY, FYNNEI. This CDR3 spans 12 amino acids. V lost 5 bases and J lost 4; bases outside the gene matches: 1.

This clone was observed a few times. The rearrangement uses TRBV29-1 and TRBJ2-7; TRBD1 agrees at 8 bases. Germline loops: CDR1 SQVTM, CDR2 ANQGSEA. The V and J ends lost 6 bases and 5 bases, in that order; junction bases with no gene match: 12. The CDR3 length is 14 residues. CDR3 bases: TGCAGCGTAAAAGGGACAGGTTTTATCCACGAGCAGTACTTC. Translated, it gives CSVKGTGFIHEQYF.

J is TRBJ1-5 and V is TRBV2; no reliable D call. Trimming pared 6 bases from V and 0 bases from J, leaving 21 bases between. The CDR3 consists of 18 residues. The germline V gene encodes CDR1 SNHLY and CDR2 FYNNEI. The DNA of the CDR3 is TGTGCCAGCAGGACGGGAGACACTCCCTTGGGTAGCAATCAGCCCCAGCATTTT. Its translation is CASRTGDTPLGSNQPQHF.

As for this clone: The sample carries other DNA sequences with the same CDR3. The chain links TRBV10-1 to TRBJ2-7; 8 bases match TRBD2. After removal of 7 bases from V and 3 bases from J, the junction contained 8 bases not matched to a gene. The CDR3 consists of 14 residues. The germline CDR1 and CDR2 sequences are WNHNN and SYGVQD (reference sequence). This CDR3 is CASTKREGNYEQYF. In nucleotides, the CDR3 is TGCGCCAGCACCAAACGGGAGGGGAACTACGAGCAGTACTTC.

This clone was counted only a few times. The chain carries TRBV19 and TRBJ2-7, with 10 bases fitting TRBD2. Germline loops: CDR1 LNHDA, CDR2 SQIVND (reference sequence). Trimming at V came to 4 bases and at J to 0 bases, leaving 0 bases not matched to a gene. This CDR3 contains 14 residues. CDR3 coding DNA: TGTGCCAGTAGTACTAGCGGGAGCTCCTACGAGCAGTACTTC. Translated, it gives CASSTSGSSYEQYF.

The rearrangement links TRBV11-3 to TRBJ2-1; D might be TRBD1 (7 bases). Deletions cut 1 base from V and 9 bases from J, with 16 bases between. The V gene's germline CDR1 is SGHNT and CDR2 YENEEA. The CDR3 contains 15 residues. CDR3 coding DNA: TGTGCCAGCAGCTTAGGACAGGGACTGCCTAGTGAGCAGTTCTTC. Its protein product is CASSLGQGLPSEQFF.

This chain joins TRBV19 and TRBJ1-2; no clear D. The germline CDR1 and CDR2 sequences are LNHDA and SQIVND (reference sequence). This CDR3 contains 13 residues. Trimming took 1 base from V and 6 from J, leaving 9 bases between them. The CDR3 region has the DNA TGTGCCAGTAGTATAGGCAGGTCGAATGGCTACACCTTC. Its translation: CASSIGRSNGYTF.

This clone was recorded only once. The rearrangement links TRBV30 to TRBJ2-7, with D unresolved. Trimming shortened V by 2 bases and J by 5 bases, and 13 bases separated the two germline ends. Looked up from germline, CDR1 is GTSNPN and CDR2 is SVGIG (reference sequence). CDR3 length: 13 residues. Here the CDR3 reads CAWSPGVLHEQYF. CDR3 DNA sequence: TGTGCCTGGAGTCCCGGTGTCCTCCACGAGCAGTACTTC.

V gene TRBV28 combines with J gene TRBJ2-2, with D perhaps given as TRBD1 or TRBD2 (6 bases each). The CDR3 has 13 residues. Germline loops: CDR1 MDHEN, CDR2 SYDVKM. V was pared by 6 bases and J by 7 bases, with 12 bases between. The CDR3 nucleotides are TGTGCCAGCAGGATAGGGGGGTTCGGGGAGCTGTTTTTT. Translating gives CASRIGGFGELFF.

The chain is built from TRBV9 and TRBJ2-7; 11 bases map to TRBD2. Germline V gene data show CDR1 as SGDLS and CDR2 as YYNGEE. This CDR3 contains 15 residues. V lost 0 bases, J lost 5 bases, and 4 bases stayed unmatched. DNA of the CDR3: TGTGCCAGCAGCGTAGAGACTAGCGGGACCCACGAGCAGTACTTC. It encodes CASSVETSGTHEQYF.

This chain connects TRBV5-1 to TRBJ1-1; D call uncertain. Germline CDR1 SGHRS, CDR2 YFSETQ. Between the trimmed V and J ends, which lost 0 bases and 2 bases, there was a span of 5 bases. The CDR3 consists of 13 residues. This chain's CDR3 is CASSLGSNTEAFF. The CDR3 nucleotides read TGCGCCAGCAGCTTGGGTTCTAACACTGAAGCTTTCTTT.

The chain links TRBV18 to TRBJ1-4, with no clear D. Germline CDR1 KGHSH, CDR2 LQKENI. This CDR3 spans 15 amino acids. Between the trimmed V and J ends, which lost 2 bases and 6 bases, there was a span of 13 bases. DNA of the CDR3: TGTGCCAGCTCACCATCGGGAGATGGGCATGAAAAACTGTTTTTT. This gives the protein CASSPSGDGHEKLFF.

This rearrangement joins TRBV5-8 to TRBJ2-7, with no clear D. The ends were cut back, 3 bases at V and 5 bases at J, with 12 bases in the middle. Germline CDR1 SGHTS, CDR2 YDEGEE. The CDR3 spans 13 residues. The CDR3, as DNA: TGTGCCAGCAGCTACCCCATGTCTCACGAGCAGTACTTC. Its protein product is CASSYPMSHEQYF. The entire variable domain, with the rest obtained from reference TRBV5-8 and TRBJ2-7, is as follows: EAGVTQSPTHLIKTRGQQATLRCSPISGHTSVYWYQQALGLGLQFLLWYDEGEERNRGNFPPRFSGRQFPNYSSELNVNALELEDSALYLCASSYPMSHEQYFGPGTRLTVT.